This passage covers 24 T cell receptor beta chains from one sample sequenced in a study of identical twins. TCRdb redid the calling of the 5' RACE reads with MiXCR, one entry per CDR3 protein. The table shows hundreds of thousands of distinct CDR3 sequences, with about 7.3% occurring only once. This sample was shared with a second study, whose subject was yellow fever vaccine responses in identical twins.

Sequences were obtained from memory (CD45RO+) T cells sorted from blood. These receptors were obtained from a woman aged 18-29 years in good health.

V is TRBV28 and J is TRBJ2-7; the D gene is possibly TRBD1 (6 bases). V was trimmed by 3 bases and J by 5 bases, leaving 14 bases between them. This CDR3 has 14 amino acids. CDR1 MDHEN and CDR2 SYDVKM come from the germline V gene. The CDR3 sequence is CASSFFPRGHEQYV. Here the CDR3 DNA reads TGTGCCAGCAGTTTTTTCCCCAGGGGACACGAGCAGTACGTC.

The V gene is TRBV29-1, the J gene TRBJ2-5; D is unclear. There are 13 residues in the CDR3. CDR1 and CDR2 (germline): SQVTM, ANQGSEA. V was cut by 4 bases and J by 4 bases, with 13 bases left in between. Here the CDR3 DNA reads TGCAGCGTTGTATCAGTTTTCGGAGAGACCCAGTACTTC. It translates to CSVVSVFGETQYF.

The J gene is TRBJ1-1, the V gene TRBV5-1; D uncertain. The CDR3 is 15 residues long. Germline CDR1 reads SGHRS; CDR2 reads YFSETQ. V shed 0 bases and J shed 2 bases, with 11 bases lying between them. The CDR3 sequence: CASSLERTANTEAFF. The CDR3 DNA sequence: TGCGCCAGCAGCTTGGAACGAACAGCCAACACTGAAGCTTTCTTT.

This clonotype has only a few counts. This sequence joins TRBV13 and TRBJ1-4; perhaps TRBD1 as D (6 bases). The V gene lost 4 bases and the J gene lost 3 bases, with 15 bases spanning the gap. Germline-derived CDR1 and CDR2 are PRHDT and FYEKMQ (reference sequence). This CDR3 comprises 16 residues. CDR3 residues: CASSYTGTLANEKLFF. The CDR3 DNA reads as TGTGCCAGCAGCTACACCGGGACACTGGCTAATGAAAAACTGTTTTTT.

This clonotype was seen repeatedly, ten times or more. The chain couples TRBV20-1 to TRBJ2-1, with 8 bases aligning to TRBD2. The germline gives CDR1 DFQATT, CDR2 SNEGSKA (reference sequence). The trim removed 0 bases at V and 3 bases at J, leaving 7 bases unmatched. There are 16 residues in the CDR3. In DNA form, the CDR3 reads TGCAGTGCTAGAGAAGTCCAGCGGGGGAGCTACAATGAGCAGTTCTTC. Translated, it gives CSAREVQRGSYNEQFF.

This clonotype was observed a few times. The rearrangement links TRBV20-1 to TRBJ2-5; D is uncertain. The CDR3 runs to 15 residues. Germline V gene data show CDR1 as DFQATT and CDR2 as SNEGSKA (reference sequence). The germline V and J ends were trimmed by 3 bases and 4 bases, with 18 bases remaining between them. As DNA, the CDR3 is TGCAGTGCTAGTCAGCCCCAACCCCCCACAGAGACCCAGTACTTC. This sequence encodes CSASQPQPPTETQYF.

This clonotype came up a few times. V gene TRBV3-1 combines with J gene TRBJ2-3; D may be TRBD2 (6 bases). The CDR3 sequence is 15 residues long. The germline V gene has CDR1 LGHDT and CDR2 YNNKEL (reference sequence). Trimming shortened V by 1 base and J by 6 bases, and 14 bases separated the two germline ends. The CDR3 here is CASSQGGTAGDTQYF. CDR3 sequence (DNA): TGTGCCAGCAGCCAAGGTGGGACCGCGGGGGATACGCAGTATTTT.

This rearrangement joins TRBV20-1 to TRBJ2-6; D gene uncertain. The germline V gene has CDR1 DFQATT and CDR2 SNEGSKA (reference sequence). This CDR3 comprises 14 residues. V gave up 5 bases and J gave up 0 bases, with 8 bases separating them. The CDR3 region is CSAQVSSGANVLTF. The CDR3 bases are TGCAGTGCTCAAGTCAGCTCTGGGGCCAACGTCCTGACTTTC.

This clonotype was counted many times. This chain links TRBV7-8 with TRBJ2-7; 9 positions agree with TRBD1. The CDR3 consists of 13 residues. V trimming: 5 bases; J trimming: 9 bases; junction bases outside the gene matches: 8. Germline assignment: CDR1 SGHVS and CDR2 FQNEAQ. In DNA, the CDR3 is TGTGCCAGCAGCCGGGACAGGGAGGTAGGGCAGTACTTC. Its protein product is CASSRDREVGQYF.

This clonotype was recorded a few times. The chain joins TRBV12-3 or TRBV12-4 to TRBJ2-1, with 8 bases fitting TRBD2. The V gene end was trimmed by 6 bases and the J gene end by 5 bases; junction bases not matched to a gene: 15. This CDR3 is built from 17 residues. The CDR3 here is CASSQTVLAGPNNEQFF. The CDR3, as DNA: TGTGCCAGCAGCCAGACAGTTTTAGCGGGACCCAACAATGAGCAGTTCTTC.

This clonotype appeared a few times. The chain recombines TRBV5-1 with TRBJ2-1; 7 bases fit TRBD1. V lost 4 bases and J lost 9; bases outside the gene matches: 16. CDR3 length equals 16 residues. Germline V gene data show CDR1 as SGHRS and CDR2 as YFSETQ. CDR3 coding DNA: TGCGCCAGCAGCCCTGGACCCGACAGGGCGGTCGGTGAGCAGTTCTTC. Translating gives CASSPGPDRAVGEQFF.

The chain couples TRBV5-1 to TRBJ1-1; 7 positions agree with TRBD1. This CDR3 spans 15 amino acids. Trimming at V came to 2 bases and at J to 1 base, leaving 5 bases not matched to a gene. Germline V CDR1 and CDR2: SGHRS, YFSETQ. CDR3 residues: CASSFGDRQNTEAFF. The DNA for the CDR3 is TGCGCCAGCAGCTTTGGGGACAGACAGAACACTGAAGCTTTCTTT. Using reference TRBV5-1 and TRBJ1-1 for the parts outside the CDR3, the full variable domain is KAGVTQTPRYLIKTRGQQVTLSCSPISGHRSVSWYQQTPGQGLQFLFEYFSETQRNKGNFPGRFSGRQFSNSRSEMNVSTLELGDSALYLCASSFGDRQNTEAFFGQGTRLTVV.

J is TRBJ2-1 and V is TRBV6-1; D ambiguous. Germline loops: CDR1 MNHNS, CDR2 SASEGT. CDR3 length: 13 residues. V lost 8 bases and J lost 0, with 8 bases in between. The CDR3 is CASPGSSYNEQFF. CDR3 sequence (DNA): TGTGCCAGCCCGGGCAGCTCCTACAATGAGCAGTTCTTC.

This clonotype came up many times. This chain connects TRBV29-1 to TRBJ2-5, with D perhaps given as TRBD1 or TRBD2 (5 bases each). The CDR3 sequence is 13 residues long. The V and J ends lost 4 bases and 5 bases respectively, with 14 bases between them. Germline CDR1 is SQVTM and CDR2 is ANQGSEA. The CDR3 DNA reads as TGCAGCGTTGGAGGGCAGGGTAGCGAGACCCAGTACTTC. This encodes CSVGGQGSETQYF.

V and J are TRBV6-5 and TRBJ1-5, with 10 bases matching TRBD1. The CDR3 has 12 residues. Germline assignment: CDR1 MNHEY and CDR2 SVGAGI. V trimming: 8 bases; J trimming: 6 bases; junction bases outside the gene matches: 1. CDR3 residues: CASGTGVQPQHF. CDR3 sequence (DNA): TGTGCCAGCGGGACAGGGGTTCAGCCCCAGCATTTT.

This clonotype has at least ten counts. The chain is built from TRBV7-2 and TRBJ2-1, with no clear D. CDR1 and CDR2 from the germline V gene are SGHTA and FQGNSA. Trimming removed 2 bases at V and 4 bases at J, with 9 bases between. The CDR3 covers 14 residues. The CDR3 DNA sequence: TGTGCCAGCAGCTTATTCACGGAATACAATGAGCAGTTCTTC. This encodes CASSLFTEYNEQFF.

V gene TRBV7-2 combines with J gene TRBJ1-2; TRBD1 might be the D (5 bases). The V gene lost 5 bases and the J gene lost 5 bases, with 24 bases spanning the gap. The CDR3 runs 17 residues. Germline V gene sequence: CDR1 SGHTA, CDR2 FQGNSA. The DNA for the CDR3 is TGTGCCAGCAGCCCCGTTCGTAGGGGAAGTTTCGGATATGGCTACACCTTC. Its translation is CASSPVRRGSFGYGYTF. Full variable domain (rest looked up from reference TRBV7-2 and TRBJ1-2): GAGVSQSPSNKVTEKGKDVELRCDPISGHTALYWYRQSLGQGLEFLIYFQGNSAPDKSGLPSDRFSAERTGGSVSTLTIQRTQQEDSAVYLCASSPVRRGSFGYGYTFGSGTRLTVV.

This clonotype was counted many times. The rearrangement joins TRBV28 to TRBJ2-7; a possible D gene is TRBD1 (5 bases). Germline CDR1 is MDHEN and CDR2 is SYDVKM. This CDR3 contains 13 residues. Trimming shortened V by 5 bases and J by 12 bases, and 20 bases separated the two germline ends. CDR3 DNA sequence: TGTGCCAGCAGTCCACCCTCGGGCCTAAGGGGGTACTTC. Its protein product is CASSPPSGLRGYF.

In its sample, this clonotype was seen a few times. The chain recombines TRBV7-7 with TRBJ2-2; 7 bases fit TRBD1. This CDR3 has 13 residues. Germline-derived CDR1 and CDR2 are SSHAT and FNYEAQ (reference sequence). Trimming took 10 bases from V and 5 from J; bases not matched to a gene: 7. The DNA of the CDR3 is TGTGCCACCGGGACAGTCATGACCGGGGAGCTGTTTTTT. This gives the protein CATGTVMTGELFF.

In nucleotides, the CDR3 is TGTGCCAGCAGTCCCTTAAGTGGAGGGCAGGGCCCGGCTTTCTTT. Encoded protein: CASSPLSGGQGPAFF. This chain uses TRBV28 with TRBJ1-1; the D gene is possibly TRBD1 (5 bases). Trimming cost V 5 bases and J 11 bases, with 24 bases left between them. Germline V gene sequence: CDR1 MDHEN, CDR2 SYDVKM. There are 15 residues in the CDR3.

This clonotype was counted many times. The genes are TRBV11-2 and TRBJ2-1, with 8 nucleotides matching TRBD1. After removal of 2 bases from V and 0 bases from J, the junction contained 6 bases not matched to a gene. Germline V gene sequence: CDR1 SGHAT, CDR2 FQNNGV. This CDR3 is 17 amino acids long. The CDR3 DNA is TGTGCCAGCAGCTTACACAGGGGGTCTATCTCCTACAATGAGCAGTTCTTC. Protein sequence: CASSLHRGSISYNEQFF.

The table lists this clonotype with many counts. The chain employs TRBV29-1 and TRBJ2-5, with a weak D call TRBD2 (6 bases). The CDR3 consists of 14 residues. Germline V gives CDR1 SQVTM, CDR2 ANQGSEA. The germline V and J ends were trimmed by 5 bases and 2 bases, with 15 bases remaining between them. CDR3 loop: CSVTPSEQQETQYF. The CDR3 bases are TGCAGCGTTACCCCTAGCGAACAGCAAGAGACCCAGTACTTC.

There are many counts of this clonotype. In DNA, the CDR3 is TGCGCCAGCAGCCAACTAGCGGGGGGCACAGATACGCAGTATTTT. As protein: CASSQLAGGTDTQYF. This rearrangement joins TRBV4-1 to TRBJ2-3, with 10 bases that match TRBD2. The germline gives CDR1 MGHRA, CDR2 YSYEKL. Unmatched junction bases numbered 0, after V lost 2 bases and J lost 1 base. The CDR3 has 15 residues.

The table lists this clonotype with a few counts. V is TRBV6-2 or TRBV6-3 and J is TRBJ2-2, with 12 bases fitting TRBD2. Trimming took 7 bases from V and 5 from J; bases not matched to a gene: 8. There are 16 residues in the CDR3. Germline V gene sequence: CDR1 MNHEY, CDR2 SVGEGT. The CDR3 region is CASNGLAGHTTGELFF. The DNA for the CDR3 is TGTGCCAGCAACGGACTAGCGGGACATACGACCGGGGAGCTGTTTTTT.